A single sample is the source of the 25 T cell receptor beta chains below, sequenced in a study of human T cells and chemical hapten exposure. The time point denotes: pre-sensitization, week 0. Treatment in this sample: therapeutic diphenylcyclopropenone sensitization with weekly scalp DPC. Each CDR3 protein is one row after TCRdb ran MiXCR on the RACE reads. The sample shows 87,000 or so distinct CDR3 sequences, about 8.9% of them seen only once. Source: whole blood, taken in connection with sensitization to the hapten diphenylcyclopropenone (DPC). The receptors stem from a woman aged 40 to 50 with alopecia areata. Some clones in this sample may be carry-over from other donors' samples.

At least ten counts were recorded for this clonotype. The V gene is TRBV10-3, the J gene TRBJ1-5; D unresolved. The germline CDR1 and CDR2 sequences are ENHRY and SYGVKD. This CDR3 comprises 13 residues. The V end was cut by 8 bases, the J end by 4 bases, with 12 bases between. The CDR3 DNA reads TGTGCCATCGCCCAGCAGATAAATCAGCCCCAGCATTTT. Its translation is CAIAQQINQPQHF.

The rearrangement links TRBV28 to TRBJ2-5; the match to TRBD1 covers 7 bases. This CDR3 comprises 15 residues. Germline V CDR1 and CDR2: MDHEN, SYDVKM. Unmatched junction bases numbered 7, after V lost 2 bases and J lost 4 bases. The CDR3 nucleotides are TGTGCCAGCAGTTTAGAGGGGGCGCGCGGAGAGACCCAGTACTTC. It translates to CASSLEGARGETQYF.

This clonotype was seen repeatedly, ten times or more. This rearrangement joins TRBV7-2 to TRBJ2-5, with TRBD2 as a possible D gene (5 bases). Between the trimmed V and J ends, which lost 5 bases and 4 bases, there was a span of 11 bases. This CDR3 spans 13 amino acids. CDR1 and CDR2 (germline): SGHTA, FQGNSA. The CDR3 reads CASSRGLTETQYF. CDR3 DNA: TGTGCCAGCAGCCGCGGACTGACAGAGACCCAGTACTTC.

This clonotype occurred a few times. CDR3 residues: CASSLGTGEVSPLHF. CDR3 in DNA: TGTGCCAGCAGCCTGGGGACTGGGGAAGTGTCACCCCTCCACTTT. The V call is TRBV4-2, the J call TRBJ1-6, with TRBD1 as a possible D gene (5 bases). The CDR3 contains 15 residues. The V gene's germline CDR1 is LGHNA and CDR2 YNFKEQ. V was clipped by 4 bases and J by 10 bases, with 17 bases between them.

In its sample, this clonotype was seen a few times. The V call is TRBV21-1, the J call TRBJ2-3; the table's D call TRBD1 went unverified against the DNA. TRBV21-1 is a pseudogene segment. The CDR3 totals 11 residues. The chain's CDR3 is CASSNGQTQYF. The CDR3 DNA is TGTGCCAGCAGCAACGGACAGACCCAGTATTTT.

Remarks on this clonotype: A much larger clone differs by one base, so this may be a read error. The rearrangement links TRBV10-3 to TRBJ2-7; 8 bases line up with TRBD1. Germline-derived CDR1 and CDR2 are ENHRY and SYGVKD. The CDR3 has 15 residues. For the CDR3, the DNA is TGTGCCATCAGTGAGGGACAGGGTACGATCTACGAGCGGTACTTC. It encodes CAISEGQGTIYERYF.

This clonotype appeared a few times. The rearrangement uses TRBV12-3 or TRBV12-4 and TRBJ2-6; no clear D. Trimming took 6 bases from V and 2 from J, leaving 14 bases between them. There are 16 residues in the CDR3. CDR3 sequence: CASSSGFGTGANVLTF. The CDR3 DNA reads as TGTGCCAGCAGCTCGGGCTTTGGGACTGGGGCCAACGTCCTGACTTTC.

The V call is TRBV5-5, the J call TRBJ2-3, with a possible D match to TRBD1 (6 bases). Germline CDR1 reads SGHKS; CDR2 reads YYEKEE (reference sequence). CDR3 length: 12 amino acids. V lost 4 bases and J lost 5, with 8 bases in between. The CDR3 nucleotides read TGTGCCAGCAGCCAACAGGGAGATACGCAGTATTTT. It is translated as CASSQQGDTQYF.

The J gene is TRBJ2-2, the V gene TRBV2, with 7 bases identical to TRBD1. The CDR3 runs 16 residues. Germline V lookup: CDR1 SNHLY, CDR2 FYNNEI. Losses at the gene ends were 0 bases for V and 4 bases for J; bases not matched to a gene: 5. CDR3 sequence: CASSEAGTVVTGELFF. CDR3 sequence (DNA): TGTGCCAGCAGTGAAGCCGGGACAGTCGTCACCGGGGAGCTGTTTTTT. The full variable domain, with the rest looked up from reference TRBV2 and TRBJ2-2, is EPEVTQTPSHQVTQMGQEVILRCVPISNHLYFYWYRQILGQKVEFLVSFYNNEISEKSEIFDDQFSVERPDGSNFTLKIRSTKLEDSAMYFCASSEAGTVVTGELFFGEGSRLTVL.

As for this clonotype: This may arise from a read error, as a much more abundant clone is one base away. The CDR3 DNA sequence: TGTGCTAGTGGTTTGGGCGGCTACAATGAGCAGTACTTC. Protein product: CASGLGGYNEQYF. The V call is TRBV12-5, the J call TRBJ2-1; D not certain. Matching the DNA end better, TRBJ2-7 makes the J call doubtful. The CDR3 has 13 residues. The germline CDR1 and CDR2 sequences are LGHNT and FRNRAP.

This clonotype was seen repeatedly, ten times or more. The chain carries TRBV6-2 or TRBV6-3 and TRBJ1-1; D call uncertain. V was clipped by 2 bases and J by 1 base, with 5 bases between them. CDR1 and CDR2 (germline): MNHEY, SVGEGT. The CDR3 is 13 amino acids. The CDR3 protein is CASSYARNTEAFF. The CDR3 DNA reads TGTGCCAGCAGTTACGCCAGGAACACTGAAGCTTTCTTT.

This clonotype appeared many times. One end of the junction varies from germline; a read error may be responsible. The chain recombines TRBV7-9 with TRBJ2-5; TRBD2 aligns across 12 bases. The CDR3 covers 14 residues. The germline CDR1 and CDR2 sequences are SEHNR and FQNEAQ (reference sequence). The CDR3 region has the DNA TGTGCCAGCAGCGTAGCAGAACTAGCGGGGGGTCGTTACTTC. Translating gives CASSVAELAGGRYF.

This clonotype was counted between two and nine times. CDR3: CASSPSPGGAPLFTDTQYF. CDR3 nucleotides: TGTGCCAGCAGCCCGAGTCCCGGGGGGGCCCCGCTATTCACAGATACGCAGTATTTT. This chain connects TRBV7-2 to TRBJ2-3; TRBD2 aligns across 8 bases. The trim removed 5 bases at V and 2 bases at J, leaving 18 bases unmatched. The CDR3 is made up of 19 amino acids. Germline CDR1 is SGHTA and CDR2 is FQGNSA.

The chain recombines TRBV4-3 with TRBJ2-3; 8 bases agree with TRBD2. This CDR3 contains 15 residues. The ends lost 1 base at V and 0 bases at J; junction bases unmatched: 0. Germline values: CDR1 LGHNA, CDR2 YSLEER. The CDR3 coding sequence is TGCGCCAGCAGCCAAGCGGGGGGGAGCACAGATACGCAGTATTTT. It encodes CASSQAGGSTDTQYF.

This clonotype has a handful of counts. The chain links TRBV6-2 or TRBV6-3 to TRBJ1-6; D remains ambiguous. The CDR3 totals 15 residues. In germline, CDR1 is MNHEY, CDR2 SVGEGT. V lost 4 bases to trimming and J lost 4 bases, with 11 bases between them. For the CDR3, the DNA is TGTGCCAGCAGTTCCGCGACACCGTATAATTCACCCCTCCACTTT. Translating gives CASSSATPYNSPLHF.

This clonotype has at least ten counts. Here the CDR3 reads CSVEVLGQGELYEQYF. The CDR3 DNA reads as TGCAGCGTTGAAGTTCTTGGACAGGGGGAACTATACGAGCAGTACTTC. V gene TRBV29-1 combines with J gene TRBJ2-7, with TRBD1 identical over 10 bases. CDR1 SQVTM and CDR2 ANQGSEA come from the germline V gene. CDR3 length equals 16 residues. V lost 1 base and J lost 4; bases outside the gene matches: 10.

This clonotype was counted at least ten times. The V call is TRBV29-1, the J call TRBJ2-2; D remains ambiguous. Trimming left V 6 bases short and J 4 bases short, with 15 bases between. Germline CDR1 is SQVTM and CDR2 is ANQGSEA. There are 14 residues in the CDR3. The chain's CDR3 is CSVLGHESTGELFF. Written as DNA, the CDR3 is TGCAGCGTCTTAGGGCACGAAAGCACCGGGGAGCTGTTTTTT.

There are a few counts of this clonotype. The V and J genes are TRBV6-2 or TRBV6-3 and TRBJ2-2, with D maybe TRBD1 (6 bases). The CDR3 sequence is 18 residues long. With 2 bases removed from V and 1 base from J, the gap between germline ends came to 17 bases. Germline CDR1 MNHEY, CDR2 SVGEGT. The CDR3 protein is CASSYPTWGQLNTGELFF. The CDR3 DNA sequence: TGTGCCAGCAGTTACCCTACTTGGGGGCAGCTGAACACCGGGGAGCTGTTTTTT.

This clonotype has more than one count but fewer than ten. V gene TRBV6-5 combines with J gene TRBJ1-5, with unresolved D. Trimming pared 4 bases from V and 6 bases from J, leaving 10 bases between. The CDR3 length is 13 residues. The germline gives CDR1 MNHEY, CDR2 SVGAGI. The CDR3 DNA is TGTGCCAGCAGTTCTCAGGCTTCTCAGCCCCAGCATTTT. It yields the protein CASSSQASQPQHF.

The table lists this clonotype with many counts. CDR3 sequence (DNA): TGTGCCAGCAGCTCCCAGGACAAGTGGGCTTTCTTT. This sequence encodes CASSSQDKWAFF. The chain combines TRBV7-9 with TRBJ1-1; a possible D gene is TRBD1 (5 bases). This CDR3 is built from 12 residues. V lost 4 bases and J lost 11, with 14 bases in between. Germline CDR1 reads SEHNR; CDR2 reads FQNEAQ (reference sequence).

This clonotype has only a few counts. This chain joins TRBV25-1 and TRBJ1-5; no definite D call. The ends were cut back, 8 bases at V and 4 bases at J, with 6 bases in the middle. The CDR3 consists of 11 residues. The germline CDR1 and CDR2 sequences are MGHDK and SYGVNS. The CDR3 coding sequence is TGTGCCAGCCTGGGGAATCAGCCCCAGCATTTT. Translating gives CASLGNQPQHF. Complete variable domain (other parts from reference TRBV25-1 and TRBJ1-5): EADIYQTPRYLVIGTGKKITLECSQTMGHDKMYWYQQDPGMELHLIHYSYGVNSTEKGDLSSESTVSRIRTEHFPLTLESARPSHTSQYLCASLGNQPQHFGDGTRLSIL.

Only a few counts were recorded for this clonotype. This rearrangement joins TRBV4-3 to TRBJ1-1, with D uncertain. Germline V gives CDR1 LGHNA, CDR2 YSLEER. Trimming removed 0 bases from V and 0 bases from J, with 2 bases in between. The CDR3 has 13 amino acids. The CDR3 nucleotides are TGCGCCAGCAGCCAAGATCTGAACACTGAAGCTTTCTTT. This translates into CASSQDLNTEAFF.

This clonotype has at least ten counts. The rearrangement uses TRBV20-1 and TRBJ2-3; D is unclear. CDR1 and CDR2 (germline): DFQATT, SNEGSKA (reference sequence). The CDR3 has 11 amino acids. Trimming pared 3 bases from V and 4 bases from J, leaving 5 bases between. The CDR3 loop is CSASVADTQYF. In DNA, the CDR3 is TGCAGTGCTAGTGTTGCAGATACGCAGTATTTT.

This clonotype was counted many times. This chain uses TRBV7-3 with TRBJ2-1; possible D gene TRBD2, 6 bases. In germline, CDR1 is SGHTA, CDR2 FQGTGA. This CDR3 contains 14 residues. V lost 4 bases and J lost 3, with 10 bases in between. The chain's CDR3 is CASSSGTLYNEQFF. In DNA form, the CDR3 reads TGTGCCAGCAGCTCGGGGACTCTCTACAATGAGCAGTTCTTC. Complete variable domain (other parts from reference TRBV7-3 and TRBJ2-1): GAGVSQTPSNKVTEKGKYVELRCDPISGHTALYWYRQSLGQGPEFLIYFQGTGAADDSGLPNDRFFAVRPEGSVSTLKIQRTERGDSAVYLCASSSGTLYNEQFFGPGTRLTVL.

The table lists this clonotype with a few counts. The chain links TRBV28 to TRBJ2-5; no clear D gene. The germline gives CDR1 MDHEN, CDR2 SYDVKM. The CDR3 has 12 amino acids. Trimming pared 2 bases from V and 9 bases from J, leaving 10 bases between. CDR3 loop: CASSLAVGSQYF. In nucleotides, the CDR3 is TGTGCCAGCAGTTTAGCAGTCGGGTCCCAGTACTTC.